This T cell receptor (beta chain) was observed in a study of blood T cells in healthy people across ages. Germline lookup yields CDR1 SGHTA and CDR2 FQGNSA. The CDR3 contains 15 residues. V trimming: 5 bases; J trimming: 2 bases; junction bases outside the gene matches: 8. Through a sample-barcoded 5' primer and a J-beta primer mix, a second PCR was run for roughly 6 to 12 cycles. TCRdb itself ran the 5' RACE reads through MiXCR, one entry per CDR3 protein. The table has under 1,100,000 distinct CDR3 sequences, around 25% seen once. The same specimen was also included in a second study, on T cells of mothers and their children.

The TCR originated in a girl aged 2 to 10 in good health. The V gene is TRBV7-2, the J gene TRBJ2-7, with 8 bases fitting TRBD2. The sequenced sample consisted of blood. The CDR3 bases are TGTGCCAGCAGCCCCTGGGGTAGCGGGGCCTACGAGCAGTACTTC. Translated: CASSPWGSGAYEQYF.